The subject of this entry is one T cell receptor beta chain. The target antigen is unknown. CDR1 is MNHNY and CDR2 is SVGAGI in the germline V gene (reference sequence). CDR3 length: 14 residues. Trimming removed 4 bases at V and 2 bases at J, with 12 bases between. This entry is derived from a study of human versus mouse CDR3 diversity and MHC coevolution. Study context: Reported immunoSEQ sensitivity was one in 200,000 T cells, with reduced amplification bias. Broader study findings: Clonal inequality was lowest in most of the three human donors.

The assay was immunoSEQ multiplex PCR, and TCRdb's table has in-frame clones only and misses some. The sample shows roughly 80,000 clones, 85% to 95% of them seen only once. Sequenced input: naive CD4+ T cells from blood. As for subset: CD45RO-negative CD62L-positive naive CD4 T cells. The J gene is TRBJ2-7, the V gene TRBV6-6, with D tentatively TRBD2 (5 bases). This clonotype was sampled from a person aged 30 to 69 in good health. The chain's CDR3 is CASSSGESAYEQYF. CDR3 in DNA: TGTGCCAGCAGTTCCGGGGAGAGCGCCTACGAGCAGTACTTC.